A single sample gave rise to the 20 T cell receptor beta chains below, sequenced in a study of cytomegalovirus exposure and HLA in healthy donors. The PCR employed 60 Vbeta primers together with 13 Jbeta primers. Sequenced by immunoSEQ multiplex PCR; TCRdb stores in-frame clones only, minus some. This specimen shows 80,000 or so clones; the ten leading clones hold about 1.1%. Sequenced sample: PBMCs. The source is a woman in her twenties or thirties in good health and CMV-seronegative.

The chain is built from TRBV2 and TRBJ1-1; no clear D. V was pared by 6 bases and J by 4 bases, with 24 bases between. The germline V gene has CDR1 SNHLY and CDR2 FYNNEI. The CDR3 is 17 residues long. The CDR3 sequence: CASSQDRGTSRGTEAFF. CDR3 nucleotides: TGTGCCAGCAGCCAAGACCGCGGAACGAGTCGTGGCACTGAAGCTTTCTTT. Full variable domain (remainder filled in from reference TRBV2 and TRBJ1-1): EPEVTQTPSHQVTQMGQEVILRCVPISNHLYFYWYRQILGQKVEFLVSFYNNEISEKSEIFDDQFSVERPDGSNFTLKIRSTKLEDSAMYFCASSQDRGTSRGTEAFFGQGTRLTVV.

This chain links TRBV30 with TRBJ2-7; 11 bases agree with TRBD2. The CDR3 runs to 14 residues. V was clipped by 3 bases and J by 2 bases; unmatched bases: 3. CDR1 GTSNPN and CDR2 SVGIG come from the germline V gene (reference sequence). Here the CDR3 DNA reads TGTGCCTGGAGCAGGACTAGCGGGCCCTACGAGCAGTACTTC. Amino acids: CAWSRTSGPYEQYF.

The chain has TRBV30 and TRBJ1-6; no clear D gene. The CDR3 totals 15 residues. Trimming shortened V by 0 bases and J by 7 bases, and 13 bases separated the two germline ends. Germline V lookup: CDR1 GTSNPN, CDR2 SVGIG (reference sequence). The DNA for the CDR3 is TGTGCCTGGAGTGTTCAGACGGGAGGGAATTCACCCCTCCACTTT. This sequence encodes CAWSVQTGGNSPLHF.

The rearrangement uses TRBV4-1 and TRBJ2-7, with 9 bases fitting TRBD2. The CDR3 contains 15 residues. V gave up 1 base and J gave up 4 bases; unmatched junction bases: 5. Germline V gene lookup returns CDR1 MGHRA and CDR2 YSYEKL. CDR3 nucleotide sequence: TGCGCCAGCAGCCAAGCGTCTAGCGGGGTTTACGAGCAGTACTTC. Translating gives CASSQASSGVYEQYF.

V and J are TRBV6-1 and TRBJ1-1, with D hard to call. This CDR3 spans 12 amino acids. V lost 2 bases, J lost 10 bases, and 11 bases lay in between. The germline gives CDR1 MNHNS, CDR2 SASEGT. The CDR3 bases are TGTGCCAGCAGTGAAAGAGGTCGAAGAGCTTTCTTT. Its translation: CASSERGRRAFF.

In nucleotides, the CDR3 is TGTGCCAGCAGCCCAGGGGATTCCCGGGGTGGCTACACCTTC. Translating it yields CASSPGDSRGGYTF. The chain joins TRBV7-9 to TRBJ1-2; tentatively, D is TRBD1 (6 bases). Germline V gene data show CDR1 as SEHNR and CDR2 as FQNEAQ (reference sequence). Trimming left V 5 bases short and J 7 bases short, with 17 bases between. This CDR3 comprises 14 residues.

The chain carries TRBV4-1 and TRBJ2-1; 10 bases map to TRBD2. The CDR3 runs to 18 residues. In germline, CDR1 is MGHRA, CDR2 YSYEKL. V shed 3 bases and J 0 bases; nucleotides not matched to a gene: 8. The CDR3 coding sequence is TGCGCCAGCAGCCAGAGCGGGGGGGTCGTTTCCTCCTACAATGAGCAGTTCTTC. As protein: CASSQSGGVVSSYNEQFF.

CDR3 in DNA: TGTGCCATCAGTCAAGGGACAGGGGTAGGAGATACGCAGTATTTT. It specifies CAISQGTGVGDTQYF. V and J are TRBV10-3 and TRBJ2-3, with 10 nucleotides matching TRBD1. The V gene end was trimmed by 5 bases and the J gene end by 5 bases; junction bases not matched to a gene: 7. The CDR3 totals 15 residues. The germline CDR1 and CDR2 sequences are ENHRY and SYGVKD.

The chain recombines TRBV19 with TRBJ1-2; D gene unclear. Looked up from germline, CDR1 is LNHDA and CDR2 is SQIVND (reference sequence). Between the trimmed V and J ends, which lost 5 bases and 0 bases, there was a span of 13 bases. The CDR3 runs to 15 residues. CDR3 coding DNA: TGTGCCAGTAGTTTTCGGAGAGAAGCTAACTATGGCTACACCTTC. Translated: CASSFRREANYGYTF. Complete variable domain (other parts from reference TRBV19 and TRBJ1-2): DGGITQSPKYLFRKEGQNVTLSCEQNLNHDAMYWYRQDPGQGLRLIYYSQIVNDFQKGDIAEGYSVSREKKESFPLTVTSAQKNPTAFYLCASSFRREANYGYTFGSGTRLTVV.

The chain uses TRBV7-8 and TRBJ2-7, with TRBD1 matching over 8 bases. CDR1 and CDR2 (germline): SGHVS, FQNEAQ. The CDR3 length is 14 residues. With V trimmed by 4 bases and J by 1 base, 3 bases remained unmatched. For the CDR3, the DNA is TGTGCCAGCAGCTGGACAGGGAGATCCTACGAGCAGTACTTC. Translation: CASSWTGRSYEQYF.

The CDR3 bases are TGTGCCTGGAGAAGGAGCTCTGGGGCCAACGTCCTGACTTTC. Protein: CAWRRSSGANVLTF. This chain uses TRBV30 with TRBJ2-6; D ambiguous. This CDR3 contains 14 residues. Germline V gene lookup returns CDR1 GTSNPN and CDR2 SVGIG (reference sequence). V lost 3 bases to trimming and J lost 0 bases, with 6 bases between them.

The rearrangement joins TRBV4-1 to TRBJ1-6; no clear D. The V end was cut by 0 bases, the J end by 2 bases, with 8 bases between. This CDR3 region has 16 residues. CDR1 and CDR2 from the germline V gene are MGHRA and YSYEKL. The DNA for the CDR3 is TGCGCCAGCAGCCAAGACCCGGGAACCTATAATTCACCCCTCCACTTT. Amino acids: CASSQDPGTYNSPLHF.

The genes are TRBV10-2 and TRBJ2-1, with D possibly being TRBD2 (5 bases). Trimming left V 0 bases short and J 5 bases short, with 8 bases between. CDR3 length: 14 amino acids. CDR1 and CDR2 from the germline V gene are WSHSY and SAAADI. CDR3 coding DNA: TGCGCCAGCAGTGAGTCGTCCGGGGACAATGAGCAGTTCTTC. This gives the protein CASSESSGDNEQFF.

The chain is built from TRBV4-1 and TRBJ1-4, with TRBD1 identical over 7 bases. V lost 5 bases to trimming and J lost 1 base; unmatched junction nucleotides: 16. Germline CDR1 MGHRA, CDR2 YSYEKL. This CDR3 is 19 amino acids long. The CDR3 here is CASSAPLQGGRRTNEKLFF. The CDR3 nucleotides are TGCGCCAGCAGCGCCCCCCTACAAGGGGGCAGGCGAACTAATGAAAAACTGTTTTTT.

The V call is TRBV5-1, the J call TRBJ2-7; D may be TRBD1 (5 bases). The CDR3 has 15 amino acids. The V gene lost 0 bases and the J gene lost 5 bases, with 15 bases spanning the gap. Germline loops: CDR1 SGHRS, CDR2 YFSETQ. The CDR3 bases are TGCGCCAGCAGCTTGGGCCAGGGCACTGGGGACGAGCAGTACTTC. Its protein is CASSLGQGTGDEQYF.

CDR3 coding DNA: TGTGCCAGCAGCGGACAGGGTGGACCCTACGAGCAGTACTTC. Protein sequence: CASSGQGGPYEQYF. The chain couples TRBV27 to TRBJ2-7, with 8 positions matching TRBD1. V dropped 6 bases and J dropped 2; count of bases not matched to a gene: 6. This CDR3 has 14 residues. CDR1 and CDR2 (germline): MNHEY, SMNVEV (reference sequence).

The V and J genes are TRBV7-2 and TRBJ2-5; TRBD2 agrees at 13 bases. J was trimmed by 8 bases and V by 5 bases; bases with no gene match: 8. The V gene's germline CDR1 is SGHTA and CDR2 FQGNSA. The CDR3 extends over 15 amino acids. This chain's CDR3 is CASSPRLAGGYTQYF. For the CDR3, the DNA is TGTGCCAGCAGCCCACGACTAGCGGGAGGCTATACCCAGTACTTC.

The chain has TRBV19 and TRBJ1-5, with 7 bases matching TRBD1. The CDR3 is 15 amino acids. V was pared by 1 base and J by 6 bases, with 6 bases of the junction left unmatched. Germline CDR1 and CDR2: LNHDA and SQIVND (reference sequence). CDR3 amino acids: CASSIGKGAFQPQHF. In nucleotides, the CDR3 is TGTGCCAGTAGTATAGGGAAGGGGGCGTTTCAGCCCCAGCATTTT.

The chain combines TRBV12-5 with TRBJ1-5, with 7 bases identical to TRBD1. Per germline, CDR1 LGHNT and CDR2 FRNRAP. With 7 bases clipped from V and 4 bases from J, the junction kept 10 bases outside the gene matches. The CDR3 is made up of 15 amino acids. The CDR3 coding sequence is TGTGCTAGTGCTCCTCAGGGGGTGTGGAATCAGCCCCAGCATTTT. Amino acids: CASAPQGVWNQPQHF.

The gene calls are TRBV7-9 and TRBJ1-1; TRBD1 aligns across 9 bases. The CDR3 totals 14 residues. The J segment lost 8 bases and the V segment lost 5 bases, leaving 9 bases of the junction unmatched. CDR1 is SEHNR, CDR2 FQNEAQ, per germline (reference sequence). CDR3: CASSRTGDRAEAFF. CDR3 DNA sequence: TGTGCCAGCAGCCGGACAGGGGATCGGGCGGAAGCTTTCTTT.